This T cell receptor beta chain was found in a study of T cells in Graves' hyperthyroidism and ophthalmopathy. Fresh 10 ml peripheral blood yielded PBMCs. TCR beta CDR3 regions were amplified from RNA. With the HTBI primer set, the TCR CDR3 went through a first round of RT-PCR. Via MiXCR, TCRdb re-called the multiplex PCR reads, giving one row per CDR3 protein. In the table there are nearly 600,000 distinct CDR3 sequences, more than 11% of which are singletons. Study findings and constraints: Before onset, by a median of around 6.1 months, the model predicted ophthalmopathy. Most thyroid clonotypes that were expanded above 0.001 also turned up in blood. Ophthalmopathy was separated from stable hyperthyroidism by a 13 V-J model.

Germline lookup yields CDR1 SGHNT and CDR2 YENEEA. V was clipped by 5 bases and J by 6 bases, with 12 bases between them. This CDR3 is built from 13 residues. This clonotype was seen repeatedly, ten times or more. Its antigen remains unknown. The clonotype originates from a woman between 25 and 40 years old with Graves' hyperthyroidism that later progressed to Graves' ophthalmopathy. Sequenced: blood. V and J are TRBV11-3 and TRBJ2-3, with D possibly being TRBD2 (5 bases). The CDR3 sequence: CASSTRRGDTQYF. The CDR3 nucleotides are TGTGCCAGCAGCACCAGACGAGGGGATACGCAGTATTTT.